This T cell receptor (beta chain) was captured in a study of blood T cell repertoires in COVID-19. This table comes from immunoSEQ multiplex PCR, and its TCRdb copy is limited to in-frame clones, with some not included. The sample shows under 150,000 clones, 86% of them seen only once. Germline V gene lookup returns CDR1 LNHDA and CDR2 SQIVND (reference sequence). V was cut by 9 bases and J by 3 bases, with 17 bases left in between. The CDR3 length is 14 residues. Input material: PBMCs or T cells enriched from blood (not recorded which). The sequence was obtained from a woman in her forties or fifties who had recovered from COVID-19. The V gene is TRBV19, the J gene TRBJ1-1; a possible D gene is TRBD1 (6 bases). CDR3 sequence: CASDSRDKHTEAFF. DNA for the CDR3: TGTGCCAGCGATTCCCGGGACAAACACACTGAAGCTTTCTTT.